This is a list of T cell receptor beta chains from one sample in a study of blood T cells in healthy people across ages. One entry per CDR3 protein results from TCRdb running MiXCR on the 5' RACE reads. This table has over 950,000 distinct CDR3 sequences, about 51% appearing once. Source material: blood. The source of these receptors is a woman in her sixties in good health. The CDR3 runs from the conserved cysteine through the conserved F or W. A D gene is named only where the DNA matches it firmly. The size field is filled for only some rows; it gives once, few, many or a size class.

d_gene	v_gene	j_gene	abundance	CDR3aa	CDR3nt
-	TRBV2	TRBJ2-7	-	CASSGVWATYEQYF	TGTGCCAGCAGTGGGGTATGGGCTACCTACGAGCAGTACTTC
-	TRBV3-1	TRBJ2-2	-	CASSQDPGAGELFF	TGTGCCAGCAGCCAAGATCCCGGGGCCGGGGAGCTGTTTTTT
TRBD2	TRBV4-2	TRBJ2-7	few	CASSHHLAGESYEQYF	TGTGCCAGCAGCCATCATCTAGCGGGAGAGTCCTACGAGCAGTACTTC
TRBD2	TRBV7-2	TRBJ2-7	-	CASSLGGLAGGGYEQYF	TGTGCCAGCAGCTTAGGAGGACTAGCGGGAGGGGGCTACGAGCAGTACTTC
-	TRBV29-1	TRBJ1-1	-	CSVVRPIWADRLANTEAFF	TGCAGCGTTGTTAGGCCCATCTGGGCTGACAGGCTAGCGAACACTGAAGCTTTCTTT
-	TRBV3-1	TRBJ2-6	-	CASSRDRGPNVLTF	TGTGCCAGCAGCCGGGACCGGGGCCCCAACGTCCTGACTTTC
-	TRBV27	TRBJ1-4	-	CASSLSRQANGKLFF	TGTGCCAGCAGTTTATCGCGGCAGGCTAATGGAAAATTGTTTTTT
TRBD1	TRBV10-1	TRBJ2-1	-	CASSQTGTGIREQFF	TGCGCCAGCAGTCAAACCGGGACAGGGATTCGTGAGCAGTTCTTC
TRBD1	TRBV4-2	TRBJ1-2	many	CASSPRGGVYGYTF	TGTGCCAGCAGCCCTAGAGGGGGCGTCTATGGCTACACCTTC
TRBD2	TRBV6-5	TRBJ2-5	few	CASRVGLEQETQYF	TGTGCCAGCAGAGTTGGACTAGAACAAGAGACCCAGTACTTC
TRBD1	TRBV20-1	TRBJ1-6	few	CSASGRGLYSPLHF	TGCAGTGCTAGTGGCAGGGGGCTTTATTCACCCCTCCACTTT
-	TRBV4-2	TRBJ2-5	-	CASSRGVAETQYF	TGTGCCAGCAGCCGCGGGGTAGCAGAGACCCAGTACTTC
-	TRBV29-1	TRBJ1-5	-	CSVIGQAGQPQHF	TGCAGCGTGATCGGGCAGGCTGGGCAGCCCCAGCATTTT
TRBD2	TRBV28	TRBJ2-7	-	CASSLWGAGPSYEQYF	TGTGCCAGCAGTTTATGGGGAGCGGGACCTTCCTACGAGCAGTACTTC
-	TRBV5-1	TRBJ2-1	-	CASTYGISSYNEQFF	TGCGCCAGCACCTACGGAATCAGCTCCTACAATGAGCAGTTCTTC
-	TRBV15	TRBJ2-4	few	CATSRDQVDIQYF	TGTGCCACCAGCAGAGATCAGGTGGACATTCAGTACTTC
-	TRBV12-3/TRBV12-4	TRBJ1-5	-	CASSFGGFQPQHF	TGTGCCAGCAGTTTCGGAGGATTTCAGCCCCAGCATTTT
TRBD2	TRBV29-1	TRBJ2-2	-	CSASRAGGPGELFF	TGCAGCGCGTCGCGGGCGGGAGGGCCCGGGGAGCTGTTTTTT
TRBD1	TRBV10-2	TRBJ2-4	few	CASSDPGQDKNIQYF	TGCGCCAGCAGTGACCCGGGACAGGACAAAAACATTCAGTACTTC
-	TRBV6-2/TRBV6-3	TRBJ2-5	-	CATVEGSIETQYF	TGTGCCACGGTGGAGGGAAGCATTGAGACCCAGTACTTC